The sequence of this T cell receptor beta chain was determined in a study of cytotoxic CD8 clonotypes in ibrutinib-treated CLL (dated by TCRdb to 2020 to 2022). About the study as a whole: In this cohort, around 15 patients were treatment-naive and roughly 10 were relapsed/refractory, while some 18 had unmutated IGHV. Every sample from remission and from progressive disease was obtained while the patients were still on ibrutinib. Response samples were obtained after a median of around eleven months of treatment, with a range of about 6 to 36 months. On average, each sample had about 250,000 productive templates and more than 75,000 productive rearrangements. Cryopreserved peripheral blood mononuclear cells were collected at three points: before therapy, at response, and at either sustained remission or disease progression. Partial responses were observed in 24 patients and complete responses in 2; after a median follow-up of around 68 months, remission was maintained in approximately 14 patients and progression was observed in approximately 12. Of the 70 to 90 people in the trial, some 28 had longitudinal samples available.

The sample's time point label, decoded: approximately 2 years on ibrutinib. For TCR beta library preparation, 1.5 to 2.5 micrograms of genomic DNA were extracted from the cryopreserved PBMCs. High-throughput TCR beta sequencing was performed on longitudinal blood samples from CLL patients receiving ibrutinib monotherapy. The patients took part in an open-label, single-center phase 2 trial of ibrutinib monotherapy. On this clone itself: The antigen it recognizes is unknown. No base qualities exist here, and no much larger clone lies one base off it.

What the authors observed across the whole study: Sampling times were not matched between patients in sustained remission and patients whose disease was progressing, and lymph node repertoires were not examined. Public clonotypes were rare and either shrank or stayed stable during treatment, and the rise in clonality at ibrutinib response reflected expansion of private clonotypes. At baseline, clonality was higher than in age-matched healthy donors and showed a strong correlation with circulating CD8+ T-cell counts. An increase in clonality was observed at ibrutinib response, with clonality remaining stable during sustained remission and falling back toward baseline at progression.

On a MiSeq, deep resolution sequencing aimed for a depth between 1 in 1 million and 1 in 200,000 T cells, with each clonotype covered approximately 9.2x on average. The immunoSEQ hsTCRB Kit was used to generate the TCR beta libraries. Per the source publication's procedure: Data were analyzed with ImmunoSEQ Data Assistant and ImmunoSEQ Analyzer, with V, D and J genes assigned per IMGT definitions. Clonality, which ranges from 0 to 1, was calculated by subtracting the normalized Shannon entropy of productive rearrangement frequencies from one. Only overrepresented clonotypes making up at least 0.05% of the repertoire of each patient were included in the public clonotype analysis. Thirteen age-matched healthy donor repertoires from immuneACCESS were used as controls for clonality. As stored in TCRdb, this immuneACCESS dataset retains in-frame rearrangements with V and J assigned. A fraction of the clones does not appear; measured against another copy, unresolved V genes explain less than half of the discrepancy, and the remainder lacks a known reason. V, J and clone size derive from that table, while D and trimming were established from the DNA sequence. Recorded for this sample are about 120,000 clones; about 50% of them occurred a single time. Together, the top ten hold under 45% of the sample.

Germline trimming amounts to 2 bases on V and 8 bases on J, with 2 as the count of junction bases outside the gene matches. Via the germline V gene (reference sequence), CDR1 is SGHKS and CDR2 YYEKEE. From the cysteine up to the phenylalanine, the CDR3 has a length of 14 residues. The DNA shown is the 42-base CDR3, in frame from base 1. The rearrangement joined TRBV5-5 to TRBJ1-4; TRBD1 fits 11 bases in the junction. The origin of this receptor is a human donor with chronic lymphocytic leukemia. The specimen was PBMCs, collected after 24 months of ibrutinib treatment. CDR3 reads: CASSFRTGGEKLFF. The DNA sequence is TGTGCCAGCAGCTTCAGGACAGGGGGCGAAAAACTGTTTTTT.